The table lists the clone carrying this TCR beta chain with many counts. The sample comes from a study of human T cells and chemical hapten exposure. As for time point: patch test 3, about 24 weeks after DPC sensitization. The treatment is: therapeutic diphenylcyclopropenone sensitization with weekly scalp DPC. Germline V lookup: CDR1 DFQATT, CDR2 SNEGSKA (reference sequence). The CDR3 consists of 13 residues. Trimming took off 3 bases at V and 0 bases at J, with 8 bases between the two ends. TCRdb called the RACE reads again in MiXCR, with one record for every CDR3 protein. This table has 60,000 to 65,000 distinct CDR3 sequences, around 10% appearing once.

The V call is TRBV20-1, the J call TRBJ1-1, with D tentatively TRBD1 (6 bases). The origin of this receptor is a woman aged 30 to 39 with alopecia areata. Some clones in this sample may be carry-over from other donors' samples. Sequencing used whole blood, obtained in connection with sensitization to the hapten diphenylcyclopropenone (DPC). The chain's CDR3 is CSASDRMNTEAFF. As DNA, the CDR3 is TGCAGTGCTAGTGACAGGATGAACACTGAAGCTTTCTTT.